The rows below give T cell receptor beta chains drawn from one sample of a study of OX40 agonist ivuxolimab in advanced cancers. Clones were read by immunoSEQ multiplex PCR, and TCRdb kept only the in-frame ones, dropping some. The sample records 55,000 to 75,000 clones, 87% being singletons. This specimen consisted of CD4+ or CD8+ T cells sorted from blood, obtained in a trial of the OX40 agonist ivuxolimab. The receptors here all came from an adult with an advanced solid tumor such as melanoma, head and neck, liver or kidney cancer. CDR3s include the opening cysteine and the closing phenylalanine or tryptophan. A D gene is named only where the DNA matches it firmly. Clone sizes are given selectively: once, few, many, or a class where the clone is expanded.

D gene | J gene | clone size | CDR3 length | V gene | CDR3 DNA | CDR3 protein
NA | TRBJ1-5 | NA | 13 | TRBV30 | TGTGCCTGGAGTGTTTCGAGGGTTCAGCCCCAGCATTTT | CAWSVSRVQPQHF
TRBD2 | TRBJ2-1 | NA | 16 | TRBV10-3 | TGTGCCATCAGTGAGAGAGCGGGAGGAACCTTCAATGAGCAGTTCTTC | CAISERAGGTFNEQFF
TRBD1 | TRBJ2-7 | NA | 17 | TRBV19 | TGTGCCAGTAGTATACACTCCGGGACAGGGATCTCGTACGAGCAGTACTTC | CASSIHSGTGISYEQYF
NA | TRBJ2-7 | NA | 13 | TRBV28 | TGTGCCAGCAGTTCGGGGAGCTCCTACGAGCAGTACTTC | CASSSGSSYEQYF
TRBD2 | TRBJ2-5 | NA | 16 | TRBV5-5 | TGTGCCAGCAGCTTGGCCTTAGCGGGTGGCCAAGAGACCCAGTACTTC | CASSLALAGGQETQYF
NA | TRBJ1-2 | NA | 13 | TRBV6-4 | TGTGCCAGCAGCTCGTTGGACGGATATGGCTACACCTTC | CASSSLDGYGYTF
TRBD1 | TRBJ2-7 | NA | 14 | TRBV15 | TGTGCCACCAGCACCCGGACAGGGGGCTACGAGCAGTACTTC | CATSTRTGGYEQYF
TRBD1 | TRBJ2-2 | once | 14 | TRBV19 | TGTGCCACCGAGGACAGGCCGAACACCGGGGAGCTGTTTTTT | CATEDRPNTGELFF
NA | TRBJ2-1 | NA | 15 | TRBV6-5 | TGTGCCAGCAGTTCCCATGGGGCCCGGCGGAATGAGCAGTTCTTC | CASSSHGARRNEQFF
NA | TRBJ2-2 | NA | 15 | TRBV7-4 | TGTGCCAGCAGCTGGCAGGGGTCGAACACCGGGGAGCTGTTTTTT | CASSWQGSNTGELFF
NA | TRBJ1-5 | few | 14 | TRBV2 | TGTGCCAGCAGTAATCGACAAAGCTTGCCGCCCCAGCATTTT | CASSNRQSLPPQHF
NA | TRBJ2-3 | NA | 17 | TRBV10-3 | TGTGCCATCAGTGGGGGCGGGGTCCATTCTAGCACAGATACGCAGTATTTT | CAISGGGVHSSTDTQYF
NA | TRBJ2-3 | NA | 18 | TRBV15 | TGTGCCACCAGCAGAGATTGGGCAGGAGGGAAGAGCACAGATACGCAGTATTTT | CATSRDWAGGKSTDTQYF
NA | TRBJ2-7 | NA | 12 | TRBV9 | TGTGCCAGCAGCAGGGTGGGCGGCGAGCAGTACTTC | CASSRVGGEQYF
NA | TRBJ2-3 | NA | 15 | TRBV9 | TGTGCCAGCAGCGTAGAGGACAGTTTCACAGATACGCAGTATTTT | CASSVEDSFTDTQYF
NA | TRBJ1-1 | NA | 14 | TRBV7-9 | TGTGCCAGCAGCTTAATGGGCAGAACCACTGAAGCTTTCTTT | CASSLMGRTTEAFF
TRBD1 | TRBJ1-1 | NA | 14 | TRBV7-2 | TGTGCCAGCAGCTCGACAGGGGGGGCCACTGAAGCTTTCTTT | CASSSTGGATEAFF
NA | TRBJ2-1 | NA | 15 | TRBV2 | TGTGCCAGCACCGAGGGCGCAGGGAACTACAATGAGCAGTTCTTC | CASTEGAGNYNEQFF
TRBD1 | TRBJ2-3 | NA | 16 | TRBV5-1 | TGCGCCAGCAGCGCCCTAGAGACAGGGAACACAGATACGCAGTATTTT | CASSALETGNTDTQYF
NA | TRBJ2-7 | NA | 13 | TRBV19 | TGTGCCAGTAGTACGGAGAGCTCCTACGAGCAGTACTTC | CASSTESSYEQYF
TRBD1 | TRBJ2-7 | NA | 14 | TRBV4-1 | TGCGCCAGCAGCGGTGAGGACAGGTCCTACGAGCAGTACTTC | CASSGEDRSYEQYF
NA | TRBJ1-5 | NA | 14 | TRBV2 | TGTGCCAGCAGTGGGCAGGGAGGCAATCAGCCCCAGCATTTT | CASSGQGGNQPQHF
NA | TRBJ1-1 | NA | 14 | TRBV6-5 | TGTGCCAGCAGTTTGCCCGCGAAGAACACTGAAGCTTTCTTT | CASSLPAKNTEAFF
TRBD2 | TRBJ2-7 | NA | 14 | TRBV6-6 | TGTGCCAGCAGTTACTCGCGGGGGTCCTACGAGCAGTACTTC | CASSYSRGSYEQYF
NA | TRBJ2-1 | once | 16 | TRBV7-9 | TGTGCCAGCAGCTTCCCCCGGGGCCGGTCCTACAATGAGCAGTTCTTC | CASSFPRGRSYNEQFF
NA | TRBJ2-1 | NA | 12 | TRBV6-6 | TGTGCCAGCACCTGGACTCCCGATTTGCAGTTCTTC | CASTWTPDLQFF
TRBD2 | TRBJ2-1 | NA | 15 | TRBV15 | TGTGCCACCAGCAGAAGCGGGGGGGCTTACAATGAGCAGTTCTTC | CATSRSGGAYNEQFF
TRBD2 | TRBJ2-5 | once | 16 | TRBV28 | TGTGCCAGCAGTTTATGGGGGAGCGGGAGCTTGGAGACCCAGTACTTC | CASSLWGSGSLETQYF
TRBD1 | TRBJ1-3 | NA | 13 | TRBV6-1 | TGTGCCAGCAGGCGACAGGGGGCGGACACCATATATTTT | CASRRQGADTIYF
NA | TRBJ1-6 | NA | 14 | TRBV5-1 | TGCGCCAGCAGCTTGGGAGGGGAGATTTCACCCCTCCACTTT | CASSLGGEISPLHF
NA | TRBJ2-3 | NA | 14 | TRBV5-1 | TGCGCCAGCAGCTCGACATTCAGCACAGATACGCAGTATTTT | CASSSTFSTDTQYF